The rows below give T cell receptor beta chains drawn from one sample of a study of blood T cells in healthy people across ages. A single record per CDR3 protein comes from TCRdb applying MiXCR to the 5' RACE reads. The table shows 600,000 to 800,000 distinct CDR3 sequences, with more than 20% occurring only once. The specimen sequenced was blood. These receptors were collected from an older man in good health. The CDR3 runs from the conserved cysteine through the conserved F or W. The D gene is left open where the match is weak. Clone size is not always given. Where it is, it says once, few, many or a class for expanded clones.

clone_size j_call d_call v_call cdr3_length cdr3_nt cdr3_aa
few TRBJ2-1 TRBD2 TRBV6-1 15 TGTGCCAGCAGTGAAAACAGCGGGAGTTGGAATGAGCAGTTCTTC CASSENSGSWNEQFF
few TRBJ1-1 . TRBV7-9 13 TGTGCCAGCAGCAAAGCCGAAGGCACTGAAGCTTTCTTT CASSKAEGTEAFF
few TRBJ2-7 . TRBV20-1 15 TGCAGTGCCCTCGACGGGACAAGAGCTAACTACGAGCAGTACTTC CSALDGTRANYEQYF
few TRBJ2-1 . TRBV5-1 14 TGCGCCAGCAGCTCCCCTGGGGGGCACAATGAGCAGTTCTTC CASSSPGGHNEQFF
. TRBJ2-5 TRBD1 TRBV7-6 17 TGTGCCAGCAGCTCAGACCCTCGGACAGGCCATAAAGAGACCCAGTACTTC CASSSDPRTGHKETQYF
few TRBJ1-2 TRBD1 TRBV10-2 12 TGCGCCAGCAGCGGGACAGACTATGGCTACACCTTC CASSGTDYGYTF
. TRBJ2-2 . TRBV18 17 TGTGCCAGCTCACTCCTCGTTGGCAGGGAGGACACCGGGGAGCTGTTTTTT CASSLLVGREDTGELFF
. TRBJ1-4 . TRBV5-1 13 TGCGCCAGCAGGGAGGGAACTAATGAAAAACTGTTTTTT CASREGTNEKLFF
few TRBJ1-4 . TRBV7-8 12 TGTGCCAGCGCCGCGGGGAATGAAAAACTGTTTTTT CASAAGNEKLFF
few TRBJ1-2 . TRBV7-3 15 TGTGCCAGCAGCTTAAGGGGAGGTCCCCTCGATGGCTACACCTTC CASSLRGGPLDGYTF
many TRBJ1-1 . TRBV7-2 16 TGTGCCAGCAGTTTGGGCACGGGGCGACAGAACACTGAAGCTTTCTTT CASSLGTGRQNTEAFF
. TRBJ1-1 . TRBV5-1 13 TGCGCCAGCAGATCCGGGGGGACCACTGAAGCTTTCTTT CASRSGGTTEAFF
. TRBJ2-3 . TRBV7-9 16 TGTGCCAGCAGCTTAGACGGACGGGGGAGCACAGATACGCAGTATTTT CASSLDGRGSTDTQYF
few TRBJ2-3 TRBD2 TRBV20-1 17 TGCAGTGCTAGTCGGACTAGCGGGAGGGTAGGCACAGATACGCAGTATTTT CSASRTSGRVGTDTQYF
. TRBJ2-7 TRBD1 TRBV28 14 TGTGCCAGCAGTGGGACAGGGAGCTCCTACGAGCAGTACTTC CASSGTGSSYEQYF